This TCR beta chain was captured in a study of shared clonotypes between healthy human individuals. The study drew all its donors from Caucasian adults living in Nashville, Tennessee. This clone was observed a few times. The table came from immunoSEQ multiplex PCR; TCRdb's copy has only in-frame clones and leaves some out. This table holds roughly 220,000 clones, under 80% found once. Trimming removed 6 bases from V and 8 bases from J, with 15 bases in between. The CDR3 sequence is 13 residues long. The germline gives CDR1 SGHRS, CDR2 YFSETQ. The genes are TRBV5-1 and TRBJ2-1; tentative D call: TRBD1 (6 bases). Sequenced material: memory CD4+ T cells sorted from blood. As for subset: CD45RA-negative fraction. This sequence was found in a man aged 25-40 years in good health. The CDR3 DNA sequence: TGCGCCAGCACCGCCTACAGGGTCGATGAGCAGTTCTTC. This sequence encodes CASTAYRVDEQFF.